These T cell receptor beta chains were read from a single sample in a study of Ad26.COV2.S vaccination and SARS-CoV-2 variants. Measured with immunoSEQ multiplex PCR; TCRdb has only the in-frame clones, and not every one. The sample records some 340,000 clones, approximately 80% being singletons. The specimen was peripheral blood, collected in a trial of Ad26.COV2.S vaccine versus placebo. These receptors were obtained from a person aged 18-65 years who received the Ad26.COV2.S COVID-19 vaccine or a placebo. CDR3s leave out the opening cysteine and the closing phenylalanine or tryptophan.

J gene	V gene	CDR3 protein
TRBJ1-3	TRBV2	ASGGDGNTIY
TRBJ1-5	TRBV28	ASRLQGYSNQPQH
TRBJ2-3	TRBV14	ASATGKTSTDTQY
TRBJ2-3	TRBV5-5	ASSSGTSPDTQY
TRBJ1-5	TRBV18	ASSPAGTGGDYGNQPQH
TRBJ2-3	TRBV7-9	ASSYRAYTDTQY
TRBJ1-2	TRBV28	ASSFSGEYGYT
TRBJ2-4	TRBV6-5	ASSYSRQRNIQY
TRBJ1-1	TRBV19	ASSMQGLNTEAF
TRBJ1-1	TRBV4-1	ASSQARTGNTEAF
TRBJ1-4	TRBV2	ASSSGGEEKLF
TRBJ2-7	TRBV11-2	ASSFVTGTYEQY
TRBJ2-5	TRBV7-2	ASSPWTVTLQETQY
TRBJ1-2	TRBV2	ASSEMTGGYT
TRBJ2-5	TRBV6-5	ASREGQGWETQY
TRBJ1-2	TRBV6-4	ASSDSSGTANYGYT
TRBJ2-5	TRBV6-5	ASSPTRQETQY
TRBJ2-7	TRBV2	ASSEGPILYEQY
TRBJ1-2	TRBV19	AGSRQGGSGYT
TRBJ1-2	TRBV18	ASSPDRTGPNYGYT
TRBJ1-1	TRBV28	ASNSNQVNTEAF
TRBJ2-1	TRBV19	ASSILAGGDEQF
TRBJ1-5	TRBV6-7	ASSPNQPQH
TRBJ1-1	TRBV7-2	ASSIWTGAENTEAF
TRBJ2-5	TRBV9	ASSPSHTQETQY
TRBJ2-1	TRBV6-5	ASSSRDTYNEQF
TRBJ2-7	TRBV5-1	ASSQSTPGLNYEQY
TRBJ2-7	TRBV5-4	ASSLARTGVSYEQY
TRBJ2-5	TRBV7-2	ASSVRGSSEETQY
TRBJ1-6	TRBV5-5	ASSSTGSRNSPLH
TRBJ2-7	TRBV7-9	ASTRVAGEQY
TRBJ1-4	TRBV28	ASSWEREKLF
TRBJ1-1	TRBV15	ATSRPRGTNTEAF
TRBJ1-1	TRBV7-9	ASSLGGSGKNTEAF
TRBJ1-2	TRBV6-5	ASQKHGPSGGGYT
TRBJ2-7	TRBV6-5	ASRSGTGPYQY
TRBJ1-5	TRBV6-2/TRBV6-3	ASSYFPGSNQPQH